The present T cell receptor beta chain was sequenced within a study of OX40 agonist ivuxolimab in advanced cancers. Study at large: Dose-escalation patients' cancers were hepatocellular carcinoma, melanoma, renal cell or head and neck cancer. Findings and limits, study-wide: Researchers report that CD8+ T cells had, on average, more expanded clones than CD4+.

About this clone itself: What it binds is not known.

V was clipped by 3 bases and J by 8 bases, with 8 bases between them. CDR1 and CDR2 (germline): LGHNA, YNFKEQ. There are 11 residues in the CDR3. TCRdb's table, derived via immunoSEQ multiplex PCR, lists solely in-frame clones and lacks some. The sample has about 68,000 clones, 85% seen once. The specimen comprised CD4+ or CD8+ T cells sorted from blood, sampled in a trial of the OX40 agonist ivuxolimab. The chain has TRBV4-2 and TRBJ2-7; no reliable D call. The sequence was collected from an adult with an advanced solid tumor such as melanoma, head and neck, liver or kidney cancer. CDR3 amino acids: CASSHGWKQYF. The CDR3 DNA is TGTGCCAGCAGCCACGGCTGGAAGCAGTACTTC.